The source of this TCR beta chain is a study of post-analysis software for immune sequencing data. The study's findings and limits: Roughly 5 TRBV segments, including TRBV5-6, TRBV5-1 and TRBV20-1, were more frequent in patients than controls. Patients with multiple sclerosis recorded significantly lower normalized Chao1 diversity than controls, the study found.

The V end was cut by 0 bases, the J end by 4 bases, with 10 bases between. The CDR3 loop spans 15 amino acids. Germline V gene data show CDR1 as SEHNR and CDR2 as FQNEAQ (reference sequence). This clonotype appeared a few times. Its cognate antigen is unknown. Unique molecular identifiers were built into the TCR beta cDNA libraries. A population of roughly 1 to 11 million T cells gave rise to roughly 0.5 million cDNA molecules. MiXCR, applied by TCRdb to the PCR reads, yields one record per CDR3 protein. The data contain about 540,000 distinct CDR3 sequences, around 36% of them seen just once; the ten biggest clones take up 4.5% to 7.5%.

This sequence originates from a girl aged 2 to 17 with multiple sclerosis. The sample consisted of blood. The chain carries TRBV7-9 and TRBJ2-1; D remains unclear. The CDR3 DNA reads as TGTGCCAGCAGCTTAGCTCCTTCCCTGTACAATGAGCAGTTCTTC. It codes for CASSLAPSLYNEQFF.